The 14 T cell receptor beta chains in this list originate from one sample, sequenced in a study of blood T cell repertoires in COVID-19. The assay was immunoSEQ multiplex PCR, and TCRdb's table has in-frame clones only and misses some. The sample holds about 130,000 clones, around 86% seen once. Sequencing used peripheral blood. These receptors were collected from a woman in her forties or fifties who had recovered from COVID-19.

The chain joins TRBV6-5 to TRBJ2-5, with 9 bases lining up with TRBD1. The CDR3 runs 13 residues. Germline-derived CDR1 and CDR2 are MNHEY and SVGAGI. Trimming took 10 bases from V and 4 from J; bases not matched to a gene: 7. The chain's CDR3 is CATWTGVGETQYF. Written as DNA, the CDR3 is TGTGCCACCTGGACAGGGGTAGGAGAGACCCAGTACTTC.

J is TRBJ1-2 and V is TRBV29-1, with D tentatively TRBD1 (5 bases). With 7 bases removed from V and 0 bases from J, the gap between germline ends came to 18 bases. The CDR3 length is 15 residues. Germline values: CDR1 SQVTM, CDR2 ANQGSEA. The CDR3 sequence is CSADSSLATNYGYTF. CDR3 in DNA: TGCAGCGCCGACAGCAGCCTTGCAACTAACTATGGCTACACCTTC.

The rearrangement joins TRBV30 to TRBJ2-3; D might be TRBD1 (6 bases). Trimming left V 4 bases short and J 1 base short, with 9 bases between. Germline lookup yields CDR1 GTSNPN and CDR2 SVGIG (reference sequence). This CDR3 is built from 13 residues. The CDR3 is CAWNPGGTDTQYF. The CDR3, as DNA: TGTGCCTGGAACCCAGGGGGCACAGATACGCAGTATTTT.

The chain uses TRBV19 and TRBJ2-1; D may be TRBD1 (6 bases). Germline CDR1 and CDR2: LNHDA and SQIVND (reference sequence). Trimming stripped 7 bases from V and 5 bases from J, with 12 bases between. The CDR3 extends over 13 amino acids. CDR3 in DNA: TGTGCCAGTAATAAACAGGGTAACAATGAGCAGTTCTTC. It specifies CASNKQGNNEQFF.

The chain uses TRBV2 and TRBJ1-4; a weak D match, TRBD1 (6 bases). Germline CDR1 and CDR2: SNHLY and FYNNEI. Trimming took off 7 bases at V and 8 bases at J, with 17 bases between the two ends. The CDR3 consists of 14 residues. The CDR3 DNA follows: TGTGCCAGCAACGTTGCAGGGGTTTGGGAAAAACTGTTTTTT. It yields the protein CASNVAGVWEKLFF.

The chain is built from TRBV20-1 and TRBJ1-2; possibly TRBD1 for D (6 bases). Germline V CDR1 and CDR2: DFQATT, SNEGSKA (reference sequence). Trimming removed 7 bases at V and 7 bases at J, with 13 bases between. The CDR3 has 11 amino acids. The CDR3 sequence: CSVTQGRGYTF. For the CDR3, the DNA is TGCAGTGTAACACAGGGACGTGGCTACACCTTC.

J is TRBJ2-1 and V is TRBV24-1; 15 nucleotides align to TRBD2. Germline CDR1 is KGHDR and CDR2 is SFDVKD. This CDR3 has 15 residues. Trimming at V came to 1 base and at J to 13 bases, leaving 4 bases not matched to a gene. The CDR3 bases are TGTGCCACCAGTGATTTAGGGACTAGCGGGAGGCAACAGTTCTTC. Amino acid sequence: CATSDLGTSGRQQFF.

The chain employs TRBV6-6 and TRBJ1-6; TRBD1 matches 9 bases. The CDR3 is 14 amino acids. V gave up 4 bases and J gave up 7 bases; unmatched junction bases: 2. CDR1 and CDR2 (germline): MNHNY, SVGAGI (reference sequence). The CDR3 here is CASSFGQGNSPLHF. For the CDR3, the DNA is TGTGCCAGCAGTTTCGGACAGGGGAATTCACCCCTCCACTTT.

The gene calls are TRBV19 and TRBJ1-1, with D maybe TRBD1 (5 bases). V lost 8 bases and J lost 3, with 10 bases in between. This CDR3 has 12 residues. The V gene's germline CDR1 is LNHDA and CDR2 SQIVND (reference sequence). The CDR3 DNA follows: TGTGCCAGTCGGGGGGGGGACACTGAAGCTTTCTTT. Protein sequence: CASRGGDTEAFF.

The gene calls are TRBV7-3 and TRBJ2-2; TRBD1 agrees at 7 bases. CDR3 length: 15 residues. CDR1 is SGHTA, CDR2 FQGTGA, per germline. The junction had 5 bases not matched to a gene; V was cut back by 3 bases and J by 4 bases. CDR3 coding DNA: TGTGCCAGCAGCTTTAGTAACAGGGGCACCGGGGAGCTGTTTTTT. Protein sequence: CASSFSNRGTGELFF.

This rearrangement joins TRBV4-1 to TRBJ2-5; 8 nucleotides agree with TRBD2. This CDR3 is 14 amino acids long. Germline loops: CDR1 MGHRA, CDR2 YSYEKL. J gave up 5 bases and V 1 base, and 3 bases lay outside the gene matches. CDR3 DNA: TGCGCCAGCAGCCAAGGGACTAGCAGGGAGACCCAGTACTTC. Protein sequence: CASSQGTSRETQYF.

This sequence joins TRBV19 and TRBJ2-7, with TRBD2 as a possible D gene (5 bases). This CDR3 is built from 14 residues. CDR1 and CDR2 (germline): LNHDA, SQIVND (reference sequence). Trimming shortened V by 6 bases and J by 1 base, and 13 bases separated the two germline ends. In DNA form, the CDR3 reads TGTGCCAGTAGAGGTCGGGAAGGGTCCTACGAGCAGTACTTC. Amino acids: CASRGREGSYEQYF. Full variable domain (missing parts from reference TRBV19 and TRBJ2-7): DGGITQSPKYLFRKEGQNVTLSCEQNLNHDAMYWYRQDPGQGLRLIYYSQIVNDFQKGDIAEGYSVSREKKESFPLTVTSAQKNPTAFYLCASRGREGSYEQYFGPGTRLTVT.

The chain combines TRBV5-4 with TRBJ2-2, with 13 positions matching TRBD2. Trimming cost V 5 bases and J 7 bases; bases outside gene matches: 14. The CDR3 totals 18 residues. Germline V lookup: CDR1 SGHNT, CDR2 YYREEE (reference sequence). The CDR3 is CASRALLTSGRPNGELFF. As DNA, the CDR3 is TGTGCCAGCAGGGCCCTCCTGACTAGCGGGAGGCCCAACGGGGAGCTGTTTTTT.

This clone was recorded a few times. The CDR3 here is CASSLLQRGAQYF. The CDR3 DNA follows: TGTGCCAGCAGTTTATTGCAACGGGGGGCCCAGTACTTC. The V gene is TRBV12-3 or TRBV12-4, the J gene TRBJ2-5; 7 positions agree with TRBD2. This CDR3 comprises 13 residues. V lost 2 bases, J lost 9 bases, and 6 bases stayed unmatched.